Following are 31 T cell receptor beta chains from one sample sequenced in a study of molecular identifiers for immune sequencing clone quantification. TCRdb processed the PCR reads anew with MiXCR; each CDR3 protein has one entry. The sample consists of more than 70,000 distinct CDR3 sequences, about 21% of them appearing once. Source material: naive CD8+ T cells from blood, with Jurkat cell RNA spiked in. Regarding subset: FACS-sorted CD8+CD4-CCR7+CD45RA+ naive T cells. Receptor source: a human donor in good health. Some libraries in this study had Jurkat cell RNA spiked in.

As to this clonotype: A much larger clone lies a single base off, so this may be a read error. This chain connects TRBV19 to TRBJ2-7; TRBD1 matches 8 bases. CDR1 is LNHDA and CDR2 is SQIVND in the germline V gene (reference sequence). CDR3 size: 15 residues. The CDR3 sequence: CASSMPRTGSYGQYF. In DNA form, the CDR3 reads TGTGCCAGTAGTATGCCTCGGACAGGGAGCTACGGGCAGTACTTC.

The chain carries TRBV6-5 and TRBJ2-5, with 8 bases that match TRBD1. CDR1 is MNHEY, CDR2 SVGAGI, per germline. Germline trimming cut 4 bases from V and 1 base from J; bases unmatched to any gene: 2. The length of the CDR3 is 14 residues. The CDR3 region is CASSSTGGQETQYF. The CDR3, as DNA: TGTGCCAGCAGTTCCACAGGGGGCCAAGAGACCCAGTACTTC.

This clonotype was counted many times. V usage is TRBV6-2 or TRBV6-3 and J usage is TRBJ2-3; D tentatively fits TRBD1 or TRBD2 (5 bases each). Germline CDR1 MNHEY, CDR2 SVGEGT. Trimming left V 6 bases short and J 0 bases short, with 19 bases between. The CDR3 is 17 amino acids. CDR3 loop: CASRLSEWDRSTDTQYF. The CDR3 nucleotides read TGTGCCAGCAGACTCTCCGAGTGGGACCGTAGCACAGATACGCAGTATTTT.

In its sample, this clonotype was seen many times. The chain uses TRBV16 and TRBJ1-1, with a possible D match to TRBD1 (5 bases). CDR3 size: 14 residues. CDR1 and CDR2 from the germline V gene are KGHSY and FQNENV. With 3 bases removed from V and 4 bases from J, the gap between germline ends came to 12 bases. The CDR3 loop reads CASSHWGVGTEAFF. CDR3 nucleotide sequence: TGTGCCAGCAGCCACTGGGGGGTTGGCACTGAAGCTTTCTTT.

This clonotype was counted many times. The chain carries TRBV3-1 and TRBJ2-5; TRBD1 or TRBD2 may be the D gene (5 bases each). The CDR3 has 13 residues. Germline CDR1 is LGHDT and CDR2 is YNNKEL (reference sequence). Trimming took off 3 bases at V and 2 bases at J, with 7 bases between the two ends. This chain's CDR3 is CASSHGGQETQYF. The CDR3 bases are TGTGCCAGCAGCCATGGGGGACAAGAGACCCAGTACTTC.

The gene calls are TRBV29-1 and TRBJ2-1; tentatively, D is TRBD2 (7 bases). The ends were cut back, 3 bases at V and 3 bases at J, with 18 bases in the middle. CDR1 and CDR2 (germline): SQVTM, ANQGSEA. CDR3 length equals 16 residues. The DNA for the CDR3 is TGCAGCGTTGAGAGGGGGACTACGTTACTCTACAATGAGCAGTTCTTC. It translates to CSVERGTTLLYNEQFF.

The chain joins TRBV5-1 to TRBJ2-5, with 13 nucleotides matching TRBD2. The trim removed 3 bases at V and 1 base at J, leaving 9 bases unmatched. The CDR3 is 18 amino acids. Germline loops: CDR1 SGHRS, CDR2 YFSETQ. CDR3 sequence reads: CASSSPTSGGQIQETQYF. CDR3 DNA sequence: TGCGCCAGCAGCTCACCGACTAGCGGGGGGCAAATCCAAGAGACCCAGTACTTC. Based on the CDR3 plus reference TRBV5-1 and TRBJ2-5, the full variable domain is KAGVTQTPRYLIKTRGQQVTLSCSPISGHRSVSWYQQTPGQGLQFLFEYFSETQRNKGNFPGRFSGRQFSNSRSEMNVSTLELGDSALYLCASSSPTSGGQIQETQYFGPGTRLLVL.

This clonotype came up a few times. V is TRBV19 and J is TRBJ2-7; 11 bases fit TRBD2. The germline V gene has CDR1 LNHDA and CDR2 SQIVND (reference sequence). The CDR3 spans 14 residues. Trimming took 7 bases from V and 4 from J; bases not matched to a gene: 6. The CDR3, as DNA: TGTGCCAGTACCCCCGGGACTAGCGGTTACGAGCAGTACTTC. It codes for CASTPGTSGYEQYF.

The chain links TRBV7-9 to TRBJ2-7; D is perhaps TRBD1 (6 bases). The CDR3 sequence is 15 residues long. Trimming shortened V by 5 bases and J by 2 bases, and 16 bases separated the two germline ends. The germline gives CDR1 SEHNR, CDR2 FQNEAQ (reference sequence). CDR3 amino acids: CASSPGAGAAYEQYF. CDR3 sequence (DNA): TGTGCCAGCAGCCCAGGGGCAGGGGCCGCCTACGAGCAGTACTTC.

CDR3 DNA: TGTGCCAGCAGTTTTAACAGTAACACTGAGATGTTCTTC. Encoded protein: CASSFNSNTEMFF. V and J are TRBV12-3 or TRBV12-4 and TRBJ2-1, with unresolved D. This CDR3 region has 13 residues. V was trimmed by 3 bases and J by 15 bases, leaving 18 bases between them.

This chain links TRBV6-1 with TRBJ1-5, with a possible D match to TRBD1 (5 bases). Looked up from germline, CDR1 is MNHNS and CDR2 is SASEGT. V was shortened by 6 bases and J by 4 bases, with 13 bases between the two germline ends. The CDR3 length is 14 residues. The CDR3 reads CASRAGGTNQPQHF. DNA for the CDR3: TGTGCCAGCAGGGCGGGGGGGACGAATCAGCCCCAGCATTTT.

This clonotype was observed a handful of times. J is TRBJ2-7 and V is TRBV7-9; D is possibly TRBD2 (6 bases). The CDR3 spans 14 residues. Germline V gene sequence: CDR1 SEHNR, CDR2 FQNEAQ (reference sequence). Trimming cost V 5 bases and J 2 bases, with 13 bases left between them. This chain's CDR3 is CASSRGNGPYEQYF. In nucleotides, the CDR3 is TGTGCCAGCAGCCGCGGGAACGGGCCCTACGAGCAGTACTTC.

This clonotype was found a few times. The chain uses TRBV20-1 and TRBJ2-7; maybe TRBD2 (6 bases). The V gene's germline CDR1 is DFQATT and CDR2 SNEGSKA (reference sequence). Between the trimmed V and J ends, which lost 7 bases and 5 bases, there was a span of 21 bases. The CDR3 sequence is 14 residues long. The CDR3 region has the DNA TGCAGTGTAAAAAGGAGGGTGTCCTTGGACGAGCAGTACTTC. This encodes CSVKRRVSLDEQYF.

This clonotype was found many times. The chain has TRBV20-1 and TRBJ1-1; 9 bases are a match to TRBD1. Germline V gives CDR1 DFQATT, CDR2 SNEGSKA (reference sequence). CDR3 length equals 14 residues. V shed 5 bases, J shed 1 base, and the junction held 5 bases outside the gene matches. Written as DNA, the CDR3 is TGCAGTGCTGGGGGACAGGGTTCGAACACTGAAGCTTTCTTT. It yields the protein CSAGGQGSNTEAFF.

Turning to this clonotype: Being one base from a much bigger clone, this may be a read error. The V call is TRBV29-1, the J call TRBJ2-7; D not resolved. The germline gives CDR1 SQVTM, CDR2 ANQGSEA. The ends were cut back, 4 bases at V and 1 base at J, with 8 bases in the middle. The CDR3 spans 12 residues. The CDR3 DNA reads as TGCAGCGTTGCGGCCGAATCCTACGAGCAGTACTTC. This encodes CSVAAESYEQYF.

This clonotype was seen many times. The chain employs TRBV7-9 and TRBJ1-1; TRBD1 matches 7 bases. Looked up from germline, CDR1 is SEHNR and CDR2 is FQNEAQ (reference sequence). The CDR3 spans 11 residues. After removal of 11 bases from V and 3 bases from J, the junction contained 3 bases not matched to a gene. Written as DNA, the CDR3 is TGTGCCTCAGGGGGTGACACTGAAGCTTTCTTT. Translation gives CASGGDTEAFF.

Many counts were recorded for this clonotype. The gene calls are TRBV14 and TRBJ2-7; D unclear. Trimming left V 0 bases short and J 2 bases short, with 11 bases between. Germline V lookup: CDR1 SGHDN, CDR2 FVKESK. CDR3 length: 15 residues. The CDR3 region is CASSQEDRPAYEQYF. CDR3 DNA: TGTGCCAGCAGCCAAGAAGACCGCCCAGCCTACGAGCAGTACTTC.

This sequence joins TRBV20-1 and TRBJ1-2, with D tentatively TRBD1 (6 bases). CDR3 length: 12 residues. V lost 1 base, J lost 5 bases, and 8 bases lay in between. The V gene's germline CDR1 is DFQATT and CDR2 SNEGSKA (reference sequence). CDR3 amino acids: CSARGTVYGYTF. CDR3 coding DNA: TGCAGTGCTAGAGGGACAGTATATGGCTACACCTTC.

In its sample, this clonotype was seen many times. The V gene is TRBV5-5, the J gene TRBJ2-5; 9 bases align to TRBD1. Unmatched junction bases numbered 8, after V lost 4 bases and J lost 1 base. The CDR3 runs 16 residues. The germline V gene has CDR1 SGHKS and CDR2 YYEKEE (reference sequence). The CDR3: CASSPGQGTGQETQYF. The CDR3 coding sequence is TGTGCCAGCAGCCCCGGACAGGGGACCGGCCAAGAGACCCAGTACTTC.

This clonotype was recorded at least ten times. The chain carries TRBV5-4 and TRBJ2-5; no firm D call. The V gene lost 1 base and the J gene lost 5 bases, with 12 bases spanning the gap. The CDR3 spans 14 residues. Germline loops: CDR1 SGHNT, CDR2 YYREEE (reference sequence). In DNA, the CDR3 is TGTGCCAGCAGCTTGTCAACAGCGCGGGAGACCCAGTACTTC. Its protein is CASSLSTARETQYF.

As regards this clonotype: A much larger clone differs by one base, so this may be a read error. The chain uses TRBV24-1 and TRBJ1-6; D gene unclear. Germline CDR1 and CDR2: KGHDR and SFDVKD. The CDR3 is 15 residues long. The CDR3 DNA follows: TGTGCCACCAGTGATTTGGGAAGAAGTCTTGCACCCCCCCACTTT. This encodes CATSDLGRSLAPPHF.

This clonotype was seen many times. The V gene is TRBV28, the J gene TRBJ2-3; no clear D. Per the germline V gene, CDR1 is MDHEN and CDR2 is SYDVKM. V lost 7 bases, J lost 6 bases, and 8 bases lay in between. This CDR3 spans 11 amino acids. The CDR3 coding sequence is TGTGCCAGCACCCGATTCGATACGCAGTATTTT. This sequence encodes CASTRFDTQYF.

The chain couples TRBV10-3 to TRBJ1-5; D ambiguous. CDR1 is ENHRY and CDR2 is SYGVKD in the germline V gene. The V end lost 5 bases, the J end lost 5 bases, and 10 bases lay between the germline ends. The CDR3 extends over 13 amino acids. The CDR3 sequence is CAISRREDQPQHF. DNA of the CDR3: TGTGCCATCAGTAGGCGGGAGGATCAGCCCCAGCATTTT.

This clonotype turned up a few times. The V gene is TRBV7-6, the J gene TRBJ2-7, with D hard to call. V was trimmed by 4 bases and J by 1 base, leaving 8 bases between them. The germline gives CDR1 SGHVS, CDR2 FNYEAQ. The length of the CDR3 is 13 residues. The CDR3 sequence is CASSSHGSYEQYF. CDR3 sequence (DNA): TGTGCCAGCAGCTCCCATGGGTCCTACGAGCAGTACTTC.

Notes on this clonotype: One end of the junction does not line up with germline, which may come from a read error. For the CDR3, the DNA is TGTGCCAGCGGTTACTCGATTGCTGCGAGGGACTATGGCTACACCTTC. It specifies CASGYSIAARDYGYTF. The V and J genes are TRBV6-2 or TRBV6-3 and TRBJ1-2; D is ambiguous. The CDR3 consists of 16 residues. Germline V CDR1 and CDR2: MNHEY, SVGEGT.

The chain links TRBV27 to TRBJ2-7; the match to TRBD2 covers 9 bases. The CDR3 is made up of 15 amino acids. V was clipped by 3 bases and J by 0 bases; unmatched bases: 3. Germline assignment: CDR1 MNHEY and CDR2 SMNVEV (reference sequence). For the CDR3, the DNA is TGTGCCAGCAGTTTCGCGGGGGGGCCCTCCTACGAGCAGTACTTC. Its protein is CASSFAGGPSYEQYF.

This clonotype showed up many times. The V call is TRBV5-4, the J call TRBJ2-7; unclear D gene. The CDR3 contains 13 residues. Germline V lookup: CDR1 SGHNT, CDR2 YYREEE (reference sequence). Trimming pared 4 bases from V and 6 bases from J, leaving 14 bases between. The CDR3 loop is CASSAVQWGEQYF. CDR3 DNA sequence: TGTGCCAGCAGCGCCGTACAGTGGGGCGAGCAGTACTTC.

This clonotype was found many times. The chain recombines TRBV7-6 with TRBJ2-7; TRBD2 is a possible D gene (6 bases). The ends were cut back, 6 bases at V and 3 bases at J, with 12 bases in the middle. The CDR3 length is 13 residues. Germline loops: CDR1 SGHVS, CDR2 FNYEAQ. This chain's CDR3 is CASSQNGGYEQYF. The CDR3 DNA sequence: TGTGCCAGCAGTCAAAACGGGGGCTACGAGCAGTACTTC.

This clonotype showed up many times. The chain uses TRBV4-3 and TRBJ2-2; D is undetermined. The CDR3 is 14 residues long. Germline CDR1 and CDR2: LGHNA and YSLEER. V lost 0 bases and J lost 7, with 9 bases in between. CDR3 nucleotides: TGCGCCAGCAGCCAAGAGGTCTATAACGGGGAGCTGTTTTTT. Translated, it gives CASSQEVYNGELFF.

The V call is TRBV13, the J call TRBJ2-1; TRBD1 aligns across 7 bases. Losses at the gene ends were 8 bases for V and 1 base for J; bases not matched to a gene: 5. This CDR3 comprises 14 residues. Germline V CDR1 and CDR2: PRHDT, FYEKMQ (reference sequence). The CDR3 DNA follows: TGTGCCAGCTATTACAGGGGATCCTACAATGAGCAGTTCTTC. Translated: CASYYRGSYNEQFF.

V usage is TRBV12-3 or TRBV12-4 and J usage is TRBJ2-1, with D perhaps matching TRBD2 (6 bases). The CDR3 runs 14 residues. V was cut by 10 bases and J by 7 bases, with 20 bases left in between. The CDR3 DNA is TGTGCCATCAGCCACACCCCCAGCGGGAATGAGCAGTTCTTC. It encodes CAISHTPSGNEQFF.